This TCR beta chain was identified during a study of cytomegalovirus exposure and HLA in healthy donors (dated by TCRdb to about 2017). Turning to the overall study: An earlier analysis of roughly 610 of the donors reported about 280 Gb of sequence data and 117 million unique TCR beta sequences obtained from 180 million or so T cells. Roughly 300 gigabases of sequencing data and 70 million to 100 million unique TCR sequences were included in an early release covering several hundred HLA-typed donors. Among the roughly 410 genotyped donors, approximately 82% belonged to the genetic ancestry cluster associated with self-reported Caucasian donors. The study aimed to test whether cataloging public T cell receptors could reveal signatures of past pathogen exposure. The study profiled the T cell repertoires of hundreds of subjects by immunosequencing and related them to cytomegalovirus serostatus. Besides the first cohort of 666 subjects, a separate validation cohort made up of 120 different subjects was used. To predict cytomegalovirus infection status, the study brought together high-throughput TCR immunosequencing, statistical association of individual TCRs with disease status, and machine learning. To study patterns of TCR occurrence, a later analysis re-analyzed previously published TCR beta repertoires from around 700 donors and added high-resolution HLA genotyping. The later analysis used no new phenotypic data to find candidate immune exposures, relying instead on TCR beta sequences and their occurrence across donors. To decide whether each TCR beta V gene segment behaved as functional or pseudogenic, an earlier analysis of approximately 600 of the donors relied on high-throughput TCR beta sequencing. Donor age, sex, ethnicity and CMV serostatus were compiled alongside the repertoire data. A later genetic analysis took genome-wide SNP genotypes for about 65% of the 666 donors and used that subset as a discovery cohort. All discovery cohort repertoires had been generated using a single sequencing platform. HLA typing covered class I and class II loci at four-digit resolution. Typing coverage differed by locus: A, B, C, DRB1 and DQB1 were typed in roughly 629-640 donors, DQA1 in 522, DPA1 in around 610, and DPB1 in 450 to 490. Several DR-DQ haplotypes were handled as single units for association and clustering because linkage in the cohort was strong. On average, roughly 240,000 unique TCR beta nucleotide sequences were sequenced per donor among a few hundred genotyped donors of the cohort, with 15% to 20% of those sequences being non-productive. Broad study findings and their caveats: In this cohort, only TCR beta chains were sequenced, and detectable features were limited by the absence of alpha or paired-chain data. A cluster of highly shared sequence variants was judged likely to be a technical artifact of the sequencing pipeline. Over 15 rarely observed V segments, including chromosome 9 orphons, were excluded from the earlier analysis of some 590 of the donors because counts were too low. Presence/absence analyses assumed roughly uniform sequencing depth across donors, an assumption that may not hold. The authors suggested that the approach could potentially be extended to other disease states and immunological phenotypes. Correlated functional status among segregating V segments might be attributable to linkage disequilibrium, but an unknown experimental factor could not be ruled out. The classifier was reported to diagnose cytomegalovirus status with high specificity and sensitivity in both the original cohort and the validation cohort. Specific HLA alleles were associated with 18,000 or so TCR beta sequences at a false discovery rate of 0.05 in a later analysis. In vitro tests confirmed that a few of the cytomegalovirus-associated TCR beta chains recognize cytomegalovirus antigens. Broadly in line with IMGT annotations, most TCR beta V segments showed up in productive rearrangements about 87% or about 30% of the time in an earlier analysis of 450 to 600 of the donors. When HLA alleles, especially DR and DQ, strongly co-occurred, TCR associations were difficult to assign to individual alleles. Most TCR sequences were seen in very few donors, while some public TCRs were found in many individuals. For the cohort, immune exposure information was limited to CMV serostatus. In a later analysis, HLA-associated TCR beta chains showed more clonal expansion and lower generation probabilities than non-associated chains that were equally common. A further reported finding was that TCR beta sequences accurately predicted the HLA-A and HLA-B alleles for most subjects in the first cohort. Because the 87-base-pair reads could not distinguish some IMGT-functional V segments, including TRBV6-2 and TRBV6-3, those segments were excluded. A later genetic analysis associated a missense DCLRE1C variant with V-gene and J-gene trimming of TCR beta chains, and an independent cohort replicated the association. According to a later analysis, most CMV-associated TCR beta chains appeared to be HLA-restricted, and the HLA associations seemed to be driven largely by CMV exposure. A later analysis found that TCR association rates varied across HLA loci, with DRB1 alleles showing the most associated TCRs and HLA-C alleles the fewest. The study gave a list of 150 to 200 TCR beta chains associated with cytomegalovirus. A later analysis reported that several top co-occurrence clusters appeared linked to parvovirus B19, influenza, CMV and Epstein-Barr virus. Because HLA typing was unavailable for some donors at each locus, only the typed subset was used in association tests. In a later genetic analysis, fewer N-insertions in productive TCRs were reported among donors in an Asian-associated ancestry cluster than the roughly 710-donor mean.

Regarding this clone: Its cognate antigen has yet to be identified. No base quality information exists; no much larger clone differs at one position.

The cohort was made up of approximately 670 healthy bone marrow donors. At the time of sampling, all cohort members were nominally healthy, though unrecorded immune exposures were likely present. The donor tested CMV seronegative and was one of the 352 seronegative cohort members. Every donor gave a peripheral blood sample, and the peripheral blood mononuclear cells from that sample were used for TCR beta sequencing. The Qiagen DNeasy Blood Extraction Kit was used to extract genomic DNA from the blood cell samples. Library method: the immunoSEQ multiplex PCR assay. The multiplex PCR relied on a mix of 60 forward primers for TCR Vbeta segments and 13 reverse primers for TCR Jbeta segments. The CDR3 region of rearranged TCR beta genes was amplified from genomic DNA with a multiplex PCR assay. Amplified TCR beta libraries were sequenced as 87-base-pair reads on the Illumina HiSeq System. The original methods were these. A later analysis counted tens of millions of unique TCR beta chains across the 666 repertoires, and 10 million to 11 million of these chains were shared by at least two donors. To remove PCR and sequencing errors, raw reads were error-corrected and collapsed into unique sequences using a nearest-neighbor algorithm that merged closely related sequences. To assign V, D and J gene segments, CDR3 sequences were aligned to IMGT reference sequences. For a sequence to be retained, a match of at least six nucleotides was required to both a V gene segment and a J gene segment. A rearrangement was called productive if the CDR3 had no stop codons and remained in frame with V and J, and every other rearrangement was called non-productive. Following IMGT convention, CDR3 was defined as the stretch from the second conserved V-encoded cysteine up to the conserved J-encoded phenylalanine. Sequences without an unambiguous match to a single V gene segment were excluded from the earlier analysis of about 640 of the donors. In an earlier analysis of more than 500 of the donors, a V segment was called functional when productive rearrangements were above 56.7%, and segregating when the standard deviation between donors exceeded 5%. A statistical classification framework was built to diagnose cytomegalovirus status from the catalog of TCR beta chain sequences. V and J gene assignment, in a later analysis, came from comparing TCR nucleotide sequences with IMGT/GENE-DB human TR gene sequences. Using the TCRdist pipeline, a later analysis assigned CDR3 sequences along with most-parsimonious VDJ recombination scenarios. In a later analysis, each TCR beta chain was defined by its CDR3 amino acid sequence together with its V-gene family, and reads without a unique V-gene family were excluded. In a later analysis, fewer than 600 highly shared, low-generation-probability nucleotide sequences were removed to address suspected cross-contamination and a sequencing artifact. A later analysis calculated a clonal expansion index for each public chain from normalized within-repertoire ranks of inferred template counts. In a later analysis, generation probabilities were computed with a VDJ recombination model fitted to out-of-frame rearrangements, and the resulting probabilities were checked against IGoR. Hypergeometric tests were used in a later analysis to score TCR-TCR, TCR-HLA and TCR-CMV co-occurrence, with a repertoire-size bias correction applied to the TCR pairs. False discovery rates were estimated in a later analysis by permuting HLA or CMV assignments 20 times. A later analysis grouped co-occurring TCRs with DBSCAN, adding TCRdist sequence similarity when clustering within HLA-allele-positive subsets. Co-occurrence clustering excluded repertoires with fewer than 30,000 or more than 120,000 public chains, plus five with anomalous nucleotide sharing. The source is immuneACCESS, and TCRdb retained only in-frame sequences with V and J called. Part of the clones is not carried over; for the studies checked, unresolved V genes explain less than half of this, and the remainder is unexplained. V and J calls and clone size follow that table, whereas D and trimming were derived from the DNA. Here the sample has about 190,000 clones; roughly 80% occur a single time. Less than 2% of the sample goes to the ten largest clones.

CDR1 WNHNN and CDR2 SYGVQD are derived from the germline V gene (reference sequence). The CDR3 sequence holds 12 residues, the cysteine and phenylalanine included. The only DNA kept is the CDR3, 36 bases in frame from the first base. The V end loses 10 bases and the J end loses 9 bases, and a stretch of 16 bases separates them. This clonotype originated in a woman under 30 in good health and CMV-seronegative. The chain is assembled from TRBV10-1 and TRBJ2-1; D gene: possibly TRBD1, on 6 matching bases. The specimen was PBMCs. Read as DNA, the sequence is TGCGCCACCGCCCGGGACATGGGTGAGCAGTTCTTC. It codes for CATARDMGEQFF.